These T cell receptor beta chains were read from a single sample in a study of blood T cell repertoires in COVID-19. Assay: immunoSEQ multiplex PCR; the TCRdb copy retains only in-frame clones and omits some. There are fewer than 150,000 clones in the sample; 80% to 90% occur only once, and around 3.6% lies in the top ten. The sequenced sample was peripheral blood. The receptors stem from a woman in her sixties with acute or convalescent COVID-19. Both conserved end residues are part of each CDR3.

V gene: TRBV27; J gene: TRBJ1-4; CDR3 protein: CASRPTGTNEKLFF
V gene: TRBV3-1/TRBV3-2; J gene: TRBJ1-2; CDR3 protein: CASSQDLGGLGADGYTF
V gene: TRBV3-1/TRBV3-2; J gene: TRBJ2-1; CDR3 protein: CASSDTSGRAYNEQFF
V gene: TRBV29-1; J gene: TRBJ2-3; CDR3 protein: CSVDTGTDTQYF
V gene: TRBV11-1; J gene: TRBJ2-3; CDR3 protein: CASSLAGRASADTQYF
V gene: TRBV12-5; J gene: TRBJ1-1; CDR3 protein: CASKQGIAEAFF
V gene: TRBV7-9; J gene: TRBJ2-1; CDR3 protein: CASSVSQGARYNEQFF
V gene: TRBV7-9; J gene: TRBJ1-2; CDR3 protein: CASSTGFGYTF
V gene: TRBV18; J gene: TRBJ2-7; CDR3 protein: CASSVQLAGSSYEQYF
V gene: TRBV7-2; J gene: TRBJ2-3; CDR3 protein: CASSSSGGADTQYF